A single sample is the source of the 18 T cell receptor beta chains below, sequenced in a study of beta chain features in type 1 diabetes. The isolated RNA, all of it, was reverse transcribed, so expressed TCRB transcripts were what got sequenced. The protocol was immunoSEQ multiplex PCR, while the TCRdb copy is restricted to in-frame clones and leaves out a portion. The sample carries 350,000 to 450,000 clones, about 15% recorded once. The sequencing sample was made of naive CD4+ T cells from blood. Every receptor here comes from a woman younger than 30 in good health.

This clone was counted only a few times. The chain has TRBV28 and TRBJ1-2; D remains ambiguous. CDR1 and CDR2 (germline): MDHEN, SYDVKM. This CDR3 spans 14 amino acids. With 4 bases removed from V and 4 bases from J, the gap between germline ends came to 13 bases. CDR3 sequence: CASSYREAFYGYTF. Written as DNA, the CDR3 is TGTGCCAGCAGTTATAGGGAGGCCTTCTATGGCTACACCTTC.

This chain links TRBV5-1 with TRBJ2-5, with D perhaps matching TRBD2 (6 bases). The V and J ends lost 1 base and 5 bases respectively, with 15 bases between them. The CDR3 consists of 15 residues. CDR1 and CDR2 (germline): SGHRS, YFSETQ. For the CDR3, the DNA is TGCGCCAGCAGCTTGAGGGTTTCCGGGAGCGAGACCCAGTACTTC. As protein: CASSLRVSGSETQYF.

In its sample, this clone was seen a few times. V gene TRBV15 combines with J gene TRBJ1-2, with 7 nucleotides matching TRBD1. CDR1 LNHNV and CDR2 YYDKDF come from the germline V gene (reference sequence). Trimming removed 5 bases from V and 1 base from J; junction bases left unmatched: 4. This CDR3 is built from 14 residues. The CDR3 nucleotides read TGTGCCACCAGCGGGACAGTGGATAACTATGGCTACACCTTC. Its protein is CATSGTVDNYGYTF.

In this sample, this clone turned up a few times. The J gene is TRBJ1-2, the V gene TRBV18; a possible D gene is TRBD1 (5 bases). The V end was cut by 3 bases, the J end by 3 bases, with 14 bases between. The CDR3 has 15 amino acids. CDR1 is KGHSH and CDR2 is LQKENI in the germline V gene. The CDR3 DNA sequence: TGTGCCAGCTCACCTGCGACAGCTACTTACTATGGCTACACCTTC. Translating gives CASSPATATYYGYTF.

This clone came up a few times. This chain connects TRBV28 to TRBJ2-1; D may be TRBD1 (5 bases). Germline CDR1 MDHEN, CDR2 SYDVKM. The CDR3 runs 14 residues. The V end was cut by 6 bases, the J end by 1 base, with 10 bases between. The CDR3 DNA reads TGTGCCAGCAGAGCCCCAGGGTCCTACAATGAGCAGTTCTTC. Amino acids: CASRAPGSYNEQFF.

The V call is TRBV14, the J call TRBJ2-5; possible D gene TRBD1, 5 bases. Deletions cut 3 bases from V and 2 bases from J, with 10 bases between. Per germline, CDR1 SGHDN and CDR2 FVKESK. The CDR3 totals 14 residues. The CDR3 coding sequence is TGTGCCAGCAGCCACCGGACACTTCAAGAGACCCAGTACTTC. It encodes CASSHRTLQETQYF.

V is TRBV7-9 and J is TRBJ2-1, with 12 bases aligning to TRBD2. The CDR3 runs to 15 residues. J gave up 5 bases and V 5 bases, and 4 bases lay outside the gene matches. Per germline, CDR1 SEHNR and CDR2 FQNEAQ (reference sequence). In DNA, the CDR3 is TGTGCCAGCAGCCCGGGACTAGCGGGCCACAATGAGCAGTTCTTC. Its translation is CASSPGLAGHNEQFF.

The table lists this clone with a few counts. The V call is TRBV5-1, the J call TRBJ2-7; perhaps TRBD1 as D (5 bases). Trimming stripped 2 bases from V and 4 bases from J, with 16 bases between. The CDR3 runs 15 residues. Germline V gene sequence: CDR1 SGHRS, CDR2 YFSETQ. CDR3 sequence (DNA): TGCGCCAGCAGCTTAAGGGGAACAGCTGGGTACGAGCAGTACTTC. Translating it yields CASSLRGTAGYEQYF.

This clone appeared a few times. This chain connects TRBV27 to TRBJ2-7; the match to TRBD1 covers 11 bases. Germline V gene sequence: CDR1 MNHEY, CDR2 SMNVEV (reference sequence). Trimming at V came to 8 bases and at J to 4 bases, leaving 10 bases not matched to a gene. This CDR3 region has 15 residues. The CDR3: CASSGRTGGFYEQYF. The CDR3, as DNA: TGTGCCAGCTCCGGGAGGACAGGGGGCTTTTACGAGCAGTACTTC.

The chain combines TRBV18 with TRBJ1-1; 10 positions agree with TRBD1. The junction had 9 bases not matched to a gene; V was cut back by 1 base and J by 7 bases. CDR3 length: 16 residues. Looked up from germline, CDR1 is KGHSH and CDR2 is LQKENI. CDR3: CASSPLVTGTGDEAFF. DNA for the CDR3: TGTGCCAGCTCACCACTAGTAACCGGGACAGGGGATGAAGCTTTCTTT.

The chain combines TRBV18 with TRBJ1-2; 7 bases match TRBD1. The V segment lost 4 bases and the J segment 6 bases; nucleotides outside the gene matches: 5. Germline CDR1 is KGHSH and CDR2 is LQKENI. CDR3 length: 13 residues. Here the CDR3 DNA reads TGTGCCAGCTCACTTGGGACAGCCAATGGCTACACCTTC. Translated, it gives CASSLGTANGYTF.

This clone was observed a handful of times. The V call is TRBV4-2, the J call TRBJ2-7, with 12 bases identical to TRBD1. The CDR3 is made up of 17 amino acids. The germline CDR1 and CDR2 sequences are LGHNA and YNFKEQ. V was pared by 3 bases and J by 6 bases, with 12 bases of the junction left unmatched. The CDR3 loop is CASSQAPGGTGGFEQYF. CDR3 coding DNA: TGTGCCAGCAGCCAGGCCCCGGGGGGGACAGGGGGCTTCGAGCAGTACTTC.

Only a few counts were recorded for this clone. V usage is TRBV5-4 and J usage is TRBJ1-1, with 7 bases aligning to TRBD1. Trimming removed 5 bases from V and 4 bases from J; junction bases left unmatched: 5. This CDR3 contains 13 residues. Per the germline V gene, CDR1 is SGHNT and CDR2 is YYREEE (reference sequence). The CDR3 is CASRAGQSTEAFF. The CDR3 nucleotides are TGTGCCAGCAGGGCGGGACAGTCCACTGAAGCTTTCTTT.

CDR3: CASSLPGSLQETQYF. In DNA form, the CDR3 reads TGTGCCAGCAGCTTGCCGGGGAGCTTGCAAGAGACCCAGTACTTC. The chain employs TRBV7-9 and TRBJ2-5; maybe TRBD2 (5 bases). CDR1 and CDR2 from the germline V gene are SEHNR and FQNEAQ (reference sequence). V gave up 3 bases and J gave up 2 bases, with 13 bases separating them. This CDR3 has 15 amino acids.

The rearrangement links TRBV29-1 to TRBJ2-5; unclear D gene. This CDR3 spans 11 amino acids. Trimming removed 7 bases at V and 4 bases at J, with 10 bases between. Germline CDR1 reads SQVTM; CDR2 reads ANQGSEA. This CDR3 is CSGGVRETQYF. In DNA, the CDR3 is TGCAGCGGTGGAGTAAGAGAGACCCAGTACTTC.

The chain recombines TRBV28 with TRBJ2-7, with 7 bases that match TRBD2. There are 13 residues in the CDR3. The V gene end was trimmed by 10 bases and the J gene end by 0 bases; junction bases not matched to a gene: 6. CDR1 and CDR2 (germline): MDHEN, SYDVKM. The CDR3 here is CATGEGSSYEQYF. DNA of the CDR3: TGTGCCACCGGGGAGGGGAGCTCCTACGAGCAGTACTTC.

The sample holds a few counts of this clone. This rearrangement joins TRBV5-1 to TRBJ2-7, with 7 positions matching TRBD2. Per the germline V gene, CDR1 is SGHRS and CDR2 is YFSETQ. J was trimmed by 4 bases and V by 0 bases; bases with no gene match: 1. The CDR3 loop spans 13 amino acids. Written as DNA, the CDR3 is TGCGCCAGCAGCTTGGGCGGGAGATACGAGCAGTACTTC. Translating gives CASSLGGRYEQYF.

The chain carries TRBV4-1 and TRBJ2-2; D is perhaps TRBD2 (5 bases). Trimming took off 8 bases at V and 10 bases at J, with 17 bases between the two ends. Germline loops: CDR1 MGHRA, CDR2 YSYEKL. This CDR3 has 13 amino acids. This CDR3 is CASAARGTSELFF. As DNA, the CDR3 is TGCGCCAGCGCCGCCCGGGGTACTTCGGAGCTGTTTTTT.